Listed below are T cell receptor beta chains from one sample, sequenced in a study of CD8+ T cells in alopecia areata. TCRdb's copy holds only in-frame clones and misses some; the assay was immunoSEQ multiplex PCR. Of some 150,000 clones listed, approximately 56% are singletons. Sequencing was done on a sample of CD8+ T cells sorted from blood. The receptors stem from a human donor in good health. CDR3s include the opening cysteine and the closing phenylalanine or tryptophan. Fields, in order: V gene, D gene, J gene, clone size, CDR3 DNA, CDR3 protein. D genes are given only for firm matches. Some rows mark clone size as missing; the rest say once, few, many or name a class of expanded clone.

v_gene: TRBV29-1; d_gene: -; j_gene: TRBJ2-5; abundance: -; CDR3nt: TGCAGGACCCTCTGGAGGGAAATCGCGGAAGAGACCCAGTACTTC; CDR3aa: CRTLWREIAEETQYF
v_gene: TRBV27; d_gene: -; j_gene: TRBJ1-5; abundance: -; CDR3nt: TGTGCCAGCACCCCGAAGTCTCTGGGCCCACTCAATCAGCCCCAGCATTTT; CDR3aa: CASTPKSLGPLNQPQHF
v_gene: TRBV5-6; d_gene: -; j_gene: TRBJ2-1; abundance: -; CDR3nt: TGTGCCAGCAGCCCCGTGAGGGAACGGACCTACAATGAGCAGTTCTTC; CDR3aa: CASSPVRERTYNEQFF
v_gene: TRBV6-4; d_gene: -; j_gene: TRBJ2-2; abundance: -; CDR3nt: TGTGCCAGCAGTGACTCGAATGGGCCCGGGGAGCTGTTTTTT; CDR3aa: CASSDSNGPGELFF
v_gene: TRBV29-1; d_gene: -; j_gene: TRBJ2-7; abundance: -; CDR3nt: TGCAGCGTTGAAGGGAGGACCTACGAGCAGTACTTC; CDR3aa: CSVEGRTYEQYF
v_gene: TRBV29-1; d_gene: -; j_gene: TRBJ2-1; abundance: -; CDR3nt: TGCAGCGTTGATGAAGGGTTGAACGATGAGCAGTTCTTC; CDR3aa: CSVDEGLNDEQFF
v_gene: TRBV30; d_gene: -; j_gene: TRBJ1-5; abundance: -; CDR3nt: TGTGCCTGGAGTGTACCGGGGAGGCCCAACAATCAGCCCCAGCATTTT; CDR3aa: CAWSVPGRPNNQPQHF
v_gene: TRBV5-4; d_gene: -; j_gene: TRBJ2-1; abundance: -; CDR3nt: TGTGCCAGCAGCTTGCTGGGGGGCCCAGCGGGCTTCCCGAACAATGAGCAGTTCTTC; CDR3aa: CASSLLGGPAGFPNNEQFF
v_gene: TRBV4-1; d_gene: TRBD2; j_gene: TRBJ2-1; abundance: few; CDR3nt: TGCGCCAGCAGCCAAGACTCAGCGGGAGGATTCGGCGAGCAGTTCTTC; CDR3aa: CASSQDSAGGFGEQFF
v_gene: TRBV7-6; d_gene: -; j_gene: TRBJ2-1; abundance: -; CDR3nt: TGTGCCAGCAGCTATGGGGGCGATGAGCAGTTCTTC; CDR3aa: CASSYGGDEQFF
v_gene: TRBV27; d_gene: -; j_gene: TRBJ1-5; abundance: -; CDR3nt: TGTGCCAGCAGCAGCCATAGCAATCAGCCCCAGCATTTT; CDR3aa: CASSSHSNQPQHF
v_gene: TRBV14; d_gene: -; j_gene: TRBJ2-3; abundance: -; CDR3nt: TGTGCCAGCAGCCAAGATGGGAGGACGCAGTATTTT; CDR3aa: CASSQDGRTQYF
v_gene: TRBV9; d_gene: TRBD2; j_gene: TRBJ2-5; abundance: -; CDR3nt: TGTGCCAGCAGCCCCAATGTTCTAGCGGGCAAAGAAGAGACCCAGTACTTC; CDR3aa: CASSPNVLAGKEETQYF